This TCR beta chain is from a study of cytomegalovirus exposure and HLA in healthy donors. PCR amplification relied on 60 Vbeta primers (plus 13 Jbeta primers). Some clones are missing from TCRdb's copy, which holds only in-frame ones; the method was immunoSEQ multiplex PCR. Altogether approximately 210,000 clones are present, 75% to 85% being singletons, with the ten largest covering over 1.5%. From germline, CDR1 is SGHDT and CDR2 YYEEEE. V was clipped by 0 bases and J by 1 base; unmatched bases: 13. The CDR3 covers 18 residues. Judged by abundance, this clone is medium-sized. The J gene is TRBJ2-7, the V gene TRBV5-6; 7 positions agree with TRBD1. The clonotype was recovered from a girl aged 5-17 years in good health and CMV-seropositive. The sample consisted of PBMCs. The CDR3 here is CASSLGWGTVDPSYEQYF. Written as DNA, the CDR3 is TGTGCCAGCAGCTTGGGGTGGGGGACAGTAGACCCTTCCTACGAGCAGTACTTC.